This T cell receptor beta chain originates from a study of CD8 T cells in ankylosing spondylitis (dated by TCRdb to 2015 to 2018). Regarding the complete study: To find TCR variants linked to disease, the study profiled T cell receptor beta repertoires in ankylosing spondylitis patients and healthy donors. The whole study cohort included under 140 healthy donors and over 20 ankylosing spondylitis patients. Samples of peripheral blood were taken, and for ankylosing spondylitis patients, synovial fluid was collected as well.

The paper as a whole reports these results and caveats: Some of the motif variants had been reported before in the synovial fluid and blood of reactive arthritis patients, a finding that suggests common disease-initiation mechanisms. The disease-linked clones were reported as significantly enriched in matched synovial fluid samples from ankylosing spondylitis patients. A TCR beta motif made up of several highly homologous amino acid variants appeared to be characteristic of blood from ankylosing spondylitis patients. The disease-linked clones showed a CD8+ phenotype and occurred at relatively low frequencies in peripheral blood.

The reads were generated on an Illumina HiSeq 2500. Quantitative 5'-RACE with molecular barcodes was the method used to prepare the TCR beta libraries. As for the original processing: Disease-linked TCR variants were identified with a new computational method built on a probabilistic model of VDJ rearrangement. TCRdb's own reprocessing of the public reads used fastp at Q25 and MiXCR and kept productive beta chains. Every CDR3 protein is listed once, alongside the most common genes and DNA of its rows. Here the V and J calls rest on TCRdb's processing, not on the authors' analysis. Counted in this sample were 500,000 to 550,000 distinct CDR3 sequences; roughly 13% of them appeared once. Together, the top ten hold about 6.5% of the sample. This clonotype was observed a handful of times. Its antigen is currently not known. Per-base qualities were not stored, and no clone one base away is much larger. Relative to germline, V is 4 bases shorter and J is 0 bases shorter, with 16 bases between their ends. Its CDR3 holds 16 amino acids, cysteine through phenylalanine. Only the CDR3 region is kept as DNA, spanning 48 bases read in frame from base 1. CDR1 DFQATT and CDR2 SNEGSKA are derived from the germline V gene (reference sequence).

The chain joins TRBV20-1 to TRBJ2-1; the best D guess is TRBD2, with 6 bases matching. Specimen: blood, either unsorted or a sorted T cell fraction (not recorded which). The clonotype was recovered from a male donor with ankylosing spondylitis. The CDR3 corresponds to CSATAREASSYNEQFF. The DNA sequence follows: TGCAGTGCTACCGCGAGGGAGGCGAGCTCCTACAATGAGCAGTTCTTC.